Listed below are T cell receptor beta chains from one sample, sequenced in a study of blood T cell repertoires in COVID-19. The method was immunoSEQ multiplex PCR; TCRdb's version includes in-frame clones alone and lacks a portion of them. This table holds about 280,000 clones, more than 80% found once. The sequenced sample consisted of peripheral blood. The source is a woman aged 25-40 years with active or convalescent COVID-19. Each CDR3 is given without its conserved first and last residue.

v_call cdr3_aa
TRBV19 AAGQSGNTIY
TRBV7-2 ASSGTGGLSNQPQH
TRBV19 ASSSPGKGASTDTQY
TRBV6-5 AFRGSGTEAF
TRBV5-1 ASSGQGQETQY
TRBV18 ASSPGSGETQY
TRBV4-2 ASSQDGSGGFTDTQY
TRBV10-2 ASRPPYSYEQY
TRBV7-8 ASSARTQGGNQPQH
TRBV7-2 ASNQGRGSTEAF
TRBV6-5 ASSPRQNSYEQY
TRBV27 ASSFQATYEQY
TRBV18 ASSPIRGGPRETQY
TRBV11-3 ASSLAGSEAF
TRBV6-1 ASGDRANTGELF
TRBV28 ASSPGTGSSYNSPLH
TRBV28 ASAARTGVTDTQY
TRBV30 AWSRGGERAY
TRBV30 AWRGQGYNEQF
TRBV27 ARTGVTSTDTQY
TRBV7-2 ASSYQQGSNQPQH